The T cell receptor beta chain described here comes from a study of cytomegalovirus exposure and HLA in healthy donors. On the study more broadly: A previous analysis identified 117 million unique TCR beta sequences derived from around 200 million T cells.

A remark on this clone: What it binds is not known.

The V segment lost 3 bases and the J segment 6 bases; nucleotides outside the gene matches: 11. CDR1 and CDR2 from the germline V gene are MNHEY and SMNVEV (reference sequence). This CDR3 contains 17 residues. General study results and limits: Researchers counted some 150 TCR beta chains as cytomegalovirus-associated.

13 Jbeta primers and 60 Vbeta primers were used for the PCR. Some clones are missing from TCRdb's copy, which holds only in-frame ones; the method was immunoSEQ multiplex PCR. The sample contains roughly 200,000 clones, 9.5% to 15% of which appear only once. The sequence derives from a man aged 45 to 65 in good health and CMV-seropositive. This chain links TRBV27 with TRBJ2-2, with TRBD2 identical over 9 bases. The sample consisted of PBMCs. The CDR3 region is CASSFSRTSAFPGELFF. The CDR3, as DNA: TGTGCCAGCAGTTTTTCCCGGACTAGCGCTTTTCCCGGGGAGCTGTTTTTT.